Listed below are T cell receptor beta chains from one sample, sequenced in a study of shared clonotypes between healthy human individuals. Assay: immunoSEQ multiplex PCR; the TCRdb copy retains only in-frame clones and omits some. The sample lists some 510,000 clones, 60% to 85% occurring once. The material sequenced was PBMCs. The origin of the receptors is a woman in her thirties or forties in good health. Some clones in this sample may be carry-over from other donors' samples. Both conserved end residues are part of each CDR3. D genes are given only for firm matches. Some rows mark clone size as missing; the rest say once, few, many or name a class of expanded clone.

abundance: many
d_gene: TRBD1
j_gene: TRBJ1-1
v_gene: TRBV7-3
CDR3aa: CASSAWTGGMLNTEAFF
CDR3nt: TGTGCCAGCAGCGCGTGGACAGGGGGTATGTTGAACACTGAAGCTTTCTTT

abundance: -
d_gene: -
j_gene: TRBJ2-2
v_gene: TRBV7-2
CDR3aa: CASTLALGGRRAGELFF
CDR3nt: TGTGCCAGCACCCTAGCCTTGGGGGGGCGCAGAGCCGGGGAGCTGTTTTTT

abundance: -
d_gene: -
j_gene: TRBJ2-3
v_gene: TRBV5-6
CDR3aa: CASSLPGRTDTQYF
CDR3nt: TGTGCCAGCAGCTTGCCAGGAAGGACAGATACGCAGTATTTT

abundance: -
d_gene: TRBD1
j_gene: TRBJ1-5
v_gene: TRBV15
CDR3aa: CATSRIGQGLQPQHF
CDR3nt: TGTGCCACCAGTCGAATAGGACAGGGATTACAGCCCCAGCATTTT

abundance: -
d_gene: -
j_gene: TRBJ2-5
v_gene: TRBV2
CDR3aa: CASSRDRLRETQYF
CDR3nt: TGTGCCAGCAGTAGGGACCGCCTGAGGGAGACCCAGTACTTC

abundance: -
d_gene: -
j_gene: TRBJ1-5
v_gene: TRBV18
CDR3aa: CASSPGRANQPQHF
CDR3nt: TGTGCCAGCTCACCCGGACGGGCAAATCAGCCCCAGCATTTT

abundance: -
d_gene: TRBD1
j_gene: TRBJ2-2
v_gene: TRBV25-1
CDR3aa: CASSEGTGWLFF
CDR3nt: TGTGCCAGCAGTGAAGGGACAGGGTGGCTGTTTTTT

abundance: -
d_gene: -
j_gene: TRBJ1-2
v_gene: TRBV7-9
CDR3aa: CASSLVGTSDGYTF
CDR3nt: TGTGCCAGCAGCTTAGTGGGTACCTCTGATGGCTACACCTTC

abundance: -
d_gene: -
j_gene: TRBJ1-1
v_gene: TRBV19
CDR3aa: CASRIRDRNTEAFF
CDR3nt: TGTGCCAGTAGGATCAGAGACAGGAACACTGAAGCTTTCTTT

abundance: few
d_gene: -
j_gene: TRBJ1-5
v_gene: TRBV30
CDR3aa: CAWNKGDQPQHF
CDR3nt: TGTGCCTGGAATAAAGGAGATCAGCCCCAGCATTTT

abundance: many
d_gene: -
j_gene: TRBJ1-6
v_gene: TRBV27
CDR3aa: CASSWRGDNSPLHF
CDR3nt: TGTGCCAGCAGTTGGAGAGGTGACAATTCACCCCTCCACTTT

abundance: -
d_gene: TRBD1
j_gene: TRBJ2-1
v_gene: TRBV4-2
CDR3aa: CASSLGEDRDLVEQFF
CDR3nt: TGTGCCAGCAGCCTAGGAGAGGACAGGGATCTTGTTGAGCAGTTCTTC

abundance: -
d_gene: TRBD1
j_gene: TRBJ1-5
v_gene: TRBV28
CDR3aa: CASSLGTGLQPQHF
CDR3nt: TGTGCCAGCAGTTTGGGGACAGGGCTTCAGCCCCAGCATTTT

abundance: once
d_gene: TRBD1
j_gene: TRBJ1-2
v_gene: TRBV15
CDR3aa: CATSRSRTGEGYTF
CDR3nt: TGTGCCACCAGCAGATCTAGGACAGGGGAAGGCTACACCTTC

abundance: -
d_gene: TRBD2
j_gene: TRBJ2-2
v_gene: TRBV28
CDR3aa: CASSPAGLAGHTGELFF
CDR3nt: TGTGCCAGCAGCCCTGCGGGACTAGCGGGACACACCGGGGAGCTGTTTTTT

abundance: few
d_gene: -
j_gene: TRBJ2-7
v_gene: TRBV14
CDR3aa: CASSLHYEQYF
CDR3nt: TGTGCCAGCAGCCTCCACTACGAGCAGTACTTC

abundance: -
d_gene: TRBD1
j_gene: TRBJ1-2
v_gene: TRBV30
CDR3aa: CAWGTGAPNYGYTF
CDR3nt: TGTGCCTGGGGTACAGGGGCCCCAAACTATGGCTACACCTTC

abundance: -
d_gene: TRBD2
j_gene: TRBJ2-5
v_gene: TRBV14
CDR3aa: CASSQIGREWETQYF
CDR3nt: TGTGCCAGCAGCCAAATCGGGCGGGAGTGGGAGACCCAGTACTTC

abundance: many
d_gene: -
j_gene: TRBJ1-1
v_gene: TRBV18
CDR3aa: CASSGVNGNTEAFF
CDR3nt: TGTGCCAGCTCAGGGGTAAACGGAAACACTGAAGCTTTCTTT

abundance: -
d_gene: -
j_gene: TRBJ2-3
v_gene: TRBV7-7
CDR3aa: CASSPRGDEAQYF
CDR3nt: TGTGCCAGCAGCCCCCGAGGCGATGAAGCGCAGTATTTT

abundance: -
d_gene: TRBD2
j_gene: TRBJ2-3
v_gene: TRBV9
CDR3aa: CASGGAGESDTQYF
CDR3nt: TGTGCCAGCGGAGGGGCGGGAGAGTCAGATACGCAGTATTTT

abundance: -
d_gene: -
j_gene: TRBJ2-7
v_gene: TRBV7-8
CDR3aa: CASSSLSQAGEQYF
CDR3nt: TGTGCCAGCAGCTCCCTATCACAGGCGGGCGAGCAGTACTTC

abundance: -
d_gene: TRBD1
j_gene: TRBJ1-4
v_gene: TRBV19
CDR3aa: CASSITGQGTLATNEKLFF
CDR3nt: TGTGCCAGTAGTATAACGGGACAGGGGACGCTCGCAACTAATGAAAAACTGTTTTTT

abundance: few
d_gene: -
j_gene: TRBJ2-2
v_gene: TRBV4-2
CDR3aa: CASSQEGEGTGELFF
CDR3nt: TGTGCCAGCAGCCAAGAAGGGGAAGGGACCGGGGAGCTGTTTTTT

abundance: -
d_gene: -
j_gene: TRBJ1-1
v_gene: TRBV27
CDR3aa: CASSYSRGSIMNTEAFF
CDR3nt: TGTGCCAGCAGTTATAGTAGGGGATCGATTATGAACACTGAAGCTTTCTTT

abundance: -
d_gene: TRBD2
j_gene: TRBJ2-2
v_gene: TRBV5-4
CDR3aa: CASSLGLAGTNTGELFF
CDR3nt: TGTGCCAGCAGCTTGGGACTAGCGGGGACGAACACCGGGGAGCTGTTTTTT

abundance: -
d_gene: -
j_gene: TRBJ2-7
v_gene: TRBV21-1
CDR3aa: CASSPPSISGGQYF
CDR3nt: TGTGCCAGCAGCCCACCAAGTATCAGCGGCGGGCAGTACTTC

abundance: few
d_gene: TRBD1
j_gene: TRBJ2-2
v_gene: TRBV6-1
CDR3aa: CASSAGTDSTGELFF
CDR3nt: TGTGCCAGCAGTGCCGGGACAGATTCCACCGGGGAGCTGTTTTTT

abundance: -
d_gene: -
j_gene: TRBJ2-7
v_gene: TRBV9
CDR3aa: CASSSEGREHEQYF
CDR3nt: TGTGCCAGCAGCTCAGAGGGCAGGGAACACGAGCAGTACTTC

abundance: -
d_gene: -
j_gene: TRBJ2-3
v_gene: TRBV11-2
CDR3aa: CASSLFRIDTQYF
CDR3nt: TGTGCCAGCAGCTTATTCCGAATAGATACGCAGTATTTT

abundance: -
d_gene: -
j_gene: TRBJ2-3
v_gene: TRBV5-1
CDR3aa: CASSLGAQLTDTQYF
CDR3nt: TGCGCCAGCAGCTTGGGTGCTCAGTTGACAGATACGCAGTATTTT

abundance: -
d_gene: TRBD2
j_gene: TRBJ2-7
v_gene: TRBV30
CDR3aa: CATRTSGTYEQYF
CDR3nt: TGTGCGACTAGGACTAGCGGCACCTACGAGCAGTACTTC

abundance: -
d_gene: TRBD1
j_gene: TRBJ1-3
v_gene: TRBV18
CDR3aa: CASSPRQGVNTIYF
CDR3nt: TGTGCCAGCTCACCACGGCAGGGGGTAAACACCATATATTTT

abundance: few
d_gene: -
j_gene: TRBJ1-1
v_gene: TRBV28
CDR3aa: CASSFLGTTGTTNTEAFF
CDR3nt: TGTGCCAGCAGTTTTTTAGGTACCACCGGGACAACGAACACTGAAGCTTTCTTT

abundance: few
d_gene: -
j_gene: TRBJ2-1
v_gene: TRBV6-4
CDR3aa: CASEEPLRGSYNEQFF
CDR3nt: TGTGCCAGCGAAGAACCGCTTCGGGGCTCCTACAATGAGCAGTTCTTC

abundance: -
d_gene: -
j_gene: TRBJ2-3
v_gene: TRBV28
CDR3aa: CASSFTAAQYTQYF
CDR3nt: TGTGCCAGCAGTTTCACAGCTGCACAGTATACGCAGTATTTT

abundance: -
d_gene: -
j_gene: TRBJ2-7
v_gene: TRBV6-1
CDR3aa: CASSEGWGISYEQYF
CDR3nt: TGTGCCAGCAGTGAAGGTTGGGGCATCTCCTACGAGCAGTACTTC

abundance: -
d_gene: -
j_gene: TRBJ1-2
v_gene: TRBV27
CDR3aa: CASTQNGGETGYTF
CDR3nt: TGTGCCAGCACCCAAAATGGGGGGGAGACTGGCTACACCTTC

abundance: -
d_gene: TRBD2
j_gene: TRBJ2-1
v_gene: TRBV7-2
CDR3aa: CASSSQSGSTNRQFF
CDR3nt: TGTGCCAGCAGCTCCCAAAGCGGGAGTACTAATAGGCAGTTCTTC

abundance: few
d_gene: -
j_gene: TRBJ1-6
v_gene: TRBV7-2
CDR3aa: CASSPGQSSYNSPLHF
CDR3nt: TGTGCCAGCAGTCCGGGACAAAGCTCCTATAATTCACCCCTCCACTTT

abundance: -
d_gene: -
j_gene: TRBJ2-7
v_gene: TRBV29-1
CDR3aa: CSVTVDEQYF
CDR3nt: TGCAGCGTTACCGTGGACGAGCAGTACTTC

abundance: few
d_gene: -
j_gene: TRBJ1-1
v_gene: TRBV27
CDR3aa: CASSLRQNTEAFF
CDR3nt: TGTGCCAGCAGTTTACGACAGAACACTGAAGCTTTCTTT

abundance: -
d_gene: -
j_gene: TRBJ2-3
v_gene: TRBV19
CDR3aa: CASSAGYTDTQYF
CDR3nt: TGTGCCAGTAGCGCAGGGTACACAGATACGCAGTATTTT

abundance: -
d_gene: -
j_gene: TRBJ1-2
v_gene: TRBV13
CDR3aa: CASSQSPGFSVGGYTF
CDR3nt: TGTGCCAGCAGCCAGAGCCCGGGATTTTCGGTGGGTGGCTACACCTTC

abundance: -
d_gene: -
j_gene: TRBJ1-3
v_gene: TRBV2
CDR3aa: CASGESEGNTIYF
CDR3nt: TGTGCCAGCGGGGAGTCGGAAGGAAACACCATATATTTT

abundance: -
d_gene: TRBD1
j_gene: TRBJ2-7
v_gene: TRBV5-1
CDR3aa: CASNVDRAAGEGQYF
CDR3nt: TGCGCCAGTAATGTTGACAGGGCTGCAGGAGAGGGGCAGTACTTC